The 8 T cell receptor beta chains below all came from one sample that was sequenced in a study of blood T cell repertoires in COVID-19. Some clones are missing from TCRdb's copy, which holds only in-frame ones; the method was immunoSEQ multiplex PCR. The data show about 160,000 clones, approximately 81% seen once. The sample was PBMCs or T cells enriched from blood (not recorded which). The receptors stem from a woman aged 35 to 49 with acute COVID-19.

The J gene is TRBJ2-5, the V gene TRBV7-6; 7 bases fit TRBD1. The CDR3 has 13 residues. Germline loops: CDR1 SGHVS, CDR2 FNYEAQ. Unmatched junction bases numbered 10, after V lost 1 base and J lost 14 bases. This CDR3 is CASSLVGWDSPYF. DNA of the CDR3: TGTGCCAGCAGCTTAGTAGGCTGGGACAGCCCATACTTC.

The V call is TRBV11-3, the J call TRBJ2-1; tentative D call: TRBD1 (5 bases). The germline CDR1 and CDR2 sequences are SGHNT and YENEEA. The germline V and J ends were trimmed by 4 bases and 9 bases, with 13 bases remaining between them. The CDR3 has 13 residues. The chain's CDR3 is CASSSQGWGEQFF. Written as DNA, the CDR3 is TGTGCCAGCAGCTCCCAGGGTTGGGGTGAGCAGTTCTTC.

The chain couples TRBV7-9 to TRBJ2-1; 9 bases are shared with TRBD2. The CDR3 totals 15 residues. Trimming removed 3 bases from V and 5 bases from J; junction bases left unmatched: 5. Germline V gives CDR1 SEHNR, CDR2 FQNEAQ (reference sequence). The CDR3 region has the DNA TGTGCCAGCAGCTTTTTAGCGGGAGTGAACAATGAGCAGTTCTTC. Amino acids: CASSFLAGVNNEQFF.

CDR3 sequence: CAWSAQWGNTIYF. In DNA, the CDR3 is TGTGCCTGGAGTGCTCAGTGGGGAAACACCATATATTTT. The chain combines TRBV30 with TRBJ1-3, with D unresolved. CDR3 length: 13 residues. CDR1 is GTSNPN, CDR2 SVGIG, per germline (reference sequence). V lost 1 base to trimming and J lost 4 bases, with 8 bases between them.

The chain carries TRBV12-3 or TRBV12-4 and TRBJ1-1; D may be TRBD1 (5 bases). The CDR3 extends over 13 amino acids. Trimming took off 3 bases at V and 4 bases at J, with 9 bases between the two ends. The CDR3 here is CASSFGQGTEAFF. The CDR3 DNA reads as TGTGCCAGCAGTTTTGGGCAGGGCACTGAAGCTTTCTTT.

V is TRBV27 and J is TRBJ2-2; D not resolved. CDR1 and CDR2 (germline): MNHEY, SMNVEV (reference sequence). The CDR3 consists of 16 residues. V was shortened by 1 base and J by 3 bases, with 12 bases between the two germline ends. The CDR3 DNA is TGTGCCAGCAGTTTATTCCGCGGTATAGACACCGGGGAGCTGTTTTTT. Its translation: CASSLFRGIDTGELFF.

The chain couples TRBV5-6 to TRBJ2-3, with D possibly TRBD2 on 5 matching bases. In germline, CDR1 is SGHDT, CDR2 YYEEEE. V gave up 5 bases and J gave up 2 bases, with 15 bases separating them. The CDR3 is made up of 15 amino acids. The DNA for the CDR3 is TGTGCCAGCAGTCCGCCCAGCGGATACACAGATACGCAGTATTTT. Residues: CASSPPSGYTDTQYF.

This clone was detected a few times. The chain carries TRBV27 and TRBJ2-1; 12 bases align to TRBD2. Germline V gene lookup returns CDR1 MNHEY and CDR2 SMNVEV (reference sequence). This CDR3 contains 13 residues. J gave up 12 bases and V 6 bases, and 6 bases lay outside the gene matches. The CDR3, as DNA: TGTGCCAGCAGGCTAGCGGGAGGGCCTCGGCAGTTCTTC. Translated: CASRLAGGPRQFF.